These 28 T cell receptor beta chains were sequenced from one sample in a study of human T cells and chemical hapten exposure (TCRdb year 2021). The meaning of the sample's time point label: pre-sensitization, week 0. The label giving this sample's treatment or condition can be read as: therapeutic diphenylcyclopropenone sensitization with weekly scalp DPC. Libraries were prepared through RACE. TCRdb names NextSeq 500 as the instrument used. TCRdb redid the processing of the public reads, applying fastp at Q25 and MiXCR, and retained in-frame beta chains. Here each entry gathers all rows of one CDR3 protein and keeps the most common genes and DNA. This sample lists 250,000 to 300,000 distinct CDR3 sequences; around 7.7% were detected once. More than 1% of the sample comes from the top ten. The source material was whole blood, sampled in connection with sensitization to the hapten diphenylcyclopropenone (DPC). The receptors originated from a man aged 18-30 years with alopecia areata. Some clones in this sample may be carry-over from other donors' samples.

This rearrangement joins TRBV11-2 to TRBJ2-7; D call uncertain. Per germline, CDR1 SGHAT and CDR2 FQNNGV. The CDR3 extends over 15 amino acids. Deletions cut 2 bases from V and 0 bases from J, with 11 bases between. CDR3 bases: TGTGCCAGCAGCTTATTCAGCATCCCCTCCTACGAGCAGTACGTC. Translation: CASSLFSIPSYEQYV.

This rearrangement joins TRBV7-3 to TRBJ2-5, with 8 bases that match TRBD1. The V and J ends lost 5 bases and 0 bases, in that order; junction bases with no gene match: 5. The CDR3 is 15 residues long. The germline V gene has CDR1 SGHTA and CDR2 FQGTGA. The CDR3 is CASSTGTGYQETQYF. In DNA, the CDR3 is TGTGCCAGCAGCACCGGGACAGGCTACCAAGAGACCCAGTACTTC.

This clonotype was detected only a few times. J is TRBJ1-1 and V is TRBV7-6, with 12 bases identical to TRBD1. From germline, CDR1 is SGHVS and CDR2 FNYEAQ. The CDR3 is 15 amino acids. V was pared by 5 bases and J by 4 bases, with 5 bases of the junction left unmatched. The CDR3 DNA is TGTGCCAGCAGCCGAGGGACAGGGGGCTTCACTGAAGCTTTCTTT. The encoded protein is CASSRGTGGFTEAFF.

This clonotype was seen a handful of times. CDR3 nucleotides: TGCAGTGCTAGAGGACAGGGAGAGGTAGACGAGCAGTACTTC. This sequence encodes CSARGQGEVDEQYF. The V call is TRBV20-1, the J call TRBJ2-7; 7 nucleotides align to TRBD1. Germline V gene sequence: CDR1 DFQATT, CDR2 SNEGSKA (reference sequence). V lost 1 base, J lost 5 bases, and 8 bases stayed unmatched. This CDR3 is built from 14 residues.

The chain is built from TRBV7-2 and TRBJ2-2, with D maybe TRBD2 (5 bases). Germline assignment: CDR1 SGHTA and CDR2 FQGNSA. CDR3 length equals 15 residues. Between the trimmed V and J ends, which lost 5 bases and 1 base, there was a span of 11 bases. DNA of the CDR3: TGTGCCAGCAGCCAAGGGAGAAAGAACACCGGGGAGCTGTTTTTT. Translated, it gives CASSQGRKNTGELFF.

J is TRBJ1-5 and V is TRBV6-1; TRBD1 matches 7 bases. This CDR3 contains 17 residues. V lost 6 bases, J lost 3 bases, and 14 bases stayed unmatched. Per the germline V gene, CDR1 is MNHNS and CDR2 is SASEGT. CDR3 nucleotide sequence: TGTGCCAGCAGCCGGGACAGCCATTTATCCTTCAATCAGCCCCAGCATTTT. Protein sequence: CASSRDSHLSFNQPQHF.

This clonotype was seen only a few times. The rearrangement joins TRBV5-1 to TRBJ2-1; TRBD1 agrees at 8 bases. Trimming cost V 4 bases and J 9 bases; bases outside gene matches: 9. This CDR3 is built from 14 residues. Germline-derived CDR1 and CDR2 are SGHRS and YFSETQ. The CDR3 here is CASSPDRAGSEQFF. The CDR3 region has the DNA TGCGCCAGCAGCCCGGACAGGGCGGGAAGTGAGCAGTTCTTC.

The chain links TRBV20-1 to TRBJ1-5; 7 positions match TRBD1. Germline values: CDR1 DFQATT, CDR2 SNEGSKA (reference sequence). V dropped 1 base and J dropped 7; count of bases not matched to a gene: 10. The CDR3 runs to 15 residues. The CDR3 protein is CSARATGTDSQPQHF. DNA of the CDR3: TGCAGTGCTAGAGCCACCGGGACAGACTCCCAGCCCCAGCATTTT.

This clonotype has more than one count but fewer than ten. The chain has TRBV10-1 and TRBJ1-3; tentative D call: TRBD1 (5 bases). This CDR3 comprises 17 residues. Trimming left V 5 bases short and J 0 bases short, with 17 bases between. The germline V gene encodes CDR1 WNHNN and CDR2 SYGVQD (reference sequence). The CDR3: CASSSTLGDLSGNTIYF. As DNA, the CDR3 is TGCGCCAGCAGTTCAACCTTGGGGGACCTCTCTGGAAACACCATATATTTT.

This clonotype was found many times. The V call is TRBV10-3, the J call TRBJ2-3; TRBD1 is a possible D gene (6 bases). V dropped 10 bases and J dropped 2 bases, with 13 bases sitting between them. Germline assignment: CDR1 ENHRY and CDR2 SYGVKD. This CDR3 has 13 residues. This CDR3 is CATRQDPTDTQYF. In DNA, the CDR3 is TGTGCCACCCGACAGGATCCCACAGATACGCAGTATTTT.

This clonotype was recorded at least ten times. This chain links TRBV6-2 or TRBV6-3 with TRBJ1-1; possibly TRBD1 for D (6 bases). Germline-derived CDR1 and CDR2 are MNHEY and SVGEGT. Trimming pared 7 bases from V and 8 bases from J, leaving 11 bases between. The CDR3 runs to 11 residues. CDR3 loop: CASNQGTEAFF. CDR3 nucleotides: TGTGCCAGCAACCAAGGGACAGAAGCTTTCTTT.

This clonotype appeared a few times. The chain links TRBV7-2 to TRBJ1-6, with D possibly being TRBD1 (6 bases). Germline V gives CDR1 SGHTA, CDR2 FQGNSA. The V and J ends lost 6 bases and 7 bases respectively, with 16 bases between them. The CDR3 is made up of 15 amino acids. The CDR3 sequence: CASRTQTGGNSPLHF. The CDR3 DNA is TGTGCCAGCAGAACACAGACAGGCGGCAATTCACCCCTCCACTTT.

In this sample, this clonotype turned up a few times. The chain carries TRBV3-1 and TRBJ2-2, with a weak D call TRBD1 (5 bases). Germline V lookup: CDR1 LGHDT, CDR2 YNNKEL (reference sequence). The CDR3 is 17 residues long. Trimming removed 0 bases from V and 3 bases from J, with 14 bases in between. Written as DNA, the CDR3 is TGTGCCAGCAGCCAAGAAAGTCTCGACAGCTACACCGGGGAGCTGTTTTTT. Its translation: CASSQESLDSYTGELFF. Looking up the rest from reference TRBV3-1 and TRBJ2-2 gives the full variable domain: DTAVSQTPKYLVTQMGNDKSIKCEQNLGHDTMYWYKQDSKKFLKIMFSYNNKELIINETVPNRFSPKSPDKAHLNLHINSLELGDSAVYFCASSQESLDSYTGELFFGEGSRLTVL.

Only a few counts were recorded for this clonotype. The CDR3 loop is CASLPRGGNTEAFF. In nucleotides, the CDR3 is TGTGCCAGCCTACCGCGTGGAGGGAACACTGAAGCTTTCTTT. The J gene is TRBJ1-1, the V gene TRBV5-4; unclear D gene. This CDR3 spans 14 amino acids. Trimming shortened V by 7 bases and J by 1 base, and 14 bases separated the two germline ends. Looked up from germline, CDR1 is SGHNT and CDR2 is YYREEE (reference sequence).

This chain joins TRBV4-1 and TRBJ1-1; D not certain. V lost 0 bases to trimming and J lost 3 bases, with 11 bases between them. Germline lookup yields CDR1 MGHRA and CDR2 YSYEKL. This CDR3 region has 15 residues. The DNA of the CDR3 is TGCGCCAGCAGCCAAGATCCGGGAAGGGACACTGAAGCTTTCTTT. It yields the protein CASSQDPGRDTEAFF.

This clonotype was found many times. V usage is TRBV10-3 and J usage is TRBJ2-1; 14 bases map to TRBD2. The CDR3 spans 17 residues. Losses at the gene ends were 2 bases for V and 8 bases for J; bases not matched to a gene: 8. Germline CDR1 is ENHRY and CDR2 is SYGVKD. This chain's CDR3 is CAISEERGLAGGDEQFF. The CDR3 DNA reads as TGTGCCATCAGTGAGGAGAGAGGACTAGCGGGGGGCGATGAGCAGTTCTTC.

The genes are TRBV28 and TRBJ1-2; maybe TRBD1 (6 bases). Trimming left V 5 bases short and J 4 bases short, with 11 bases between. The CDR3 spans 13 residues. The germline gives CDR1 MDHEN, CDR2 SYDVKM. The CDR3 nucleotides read TGTGCCAGCAGTCACAGGGAGACCTATGGCTACACCTTC. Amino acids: CASSHRETYGYTF.

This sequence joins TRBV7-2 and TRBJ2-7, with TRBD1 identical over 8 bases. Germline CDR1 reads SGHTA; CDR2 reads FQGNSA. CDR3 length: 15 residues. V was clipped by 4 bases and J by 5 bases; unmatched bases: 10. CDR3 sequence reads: CASSSFGTGFDEQYF. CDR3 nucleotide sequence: TGTGCCAGCAGCTCTTTCGGGACAGGCTTTGACGAGCAGTACTTC.

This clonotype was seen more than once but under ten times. The CDR3 bases are TGTGCCAGCAGCCCCGGCAGGGGCAATCAGCCCCAGCATTTT. It is translated as CASSPGRGNQPQHF. The V call is TRBV7-9, the J call TRBJ1-5; D possibly corresponds to TRBD1 (5 bases). The CDR3 runs to 14 residues. Trimming took off 5 bases at V and 2 bases at J, with 10 bases between the two ends. Germline CDR1 and CDR2: SEHNR and FQNEAQ (reference sequence).

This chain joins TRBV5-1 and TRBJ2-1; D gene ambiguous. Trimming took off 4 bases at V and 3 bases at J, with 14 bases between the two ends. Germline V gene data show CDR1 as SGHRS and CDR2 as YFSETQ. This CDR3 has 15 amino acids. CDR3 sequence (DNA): TGCGCCAGCAGCCCTGGATGGCGGTACTACAATGAGCAGTTCTTC. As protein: CASSPGWRYYNEQFF.

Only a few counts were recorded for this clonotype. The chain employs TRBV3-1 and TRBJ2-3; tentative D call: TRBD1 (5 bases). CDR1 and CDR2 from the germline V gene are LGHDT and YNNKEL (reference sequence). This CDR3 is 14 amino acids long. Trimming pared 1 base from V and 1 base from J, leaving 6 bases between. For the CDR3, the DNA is TGTGCCAGCAGCCAAGTGACAGGCACAGATACGCAGTATTTT. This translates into CASSQVTGTDTQYF.

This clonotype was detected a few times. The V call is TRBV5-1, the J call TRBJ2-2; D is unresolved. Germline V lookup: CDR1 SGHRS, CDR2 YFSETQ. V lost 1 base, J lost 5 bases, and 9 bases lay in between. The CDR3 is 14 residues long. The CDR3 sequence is CASSLLIVTGELFF. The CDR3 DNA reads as TGCGCCAGCAGCTTGTTAATCGTGACCGGGGAGCTGTTTTTT.

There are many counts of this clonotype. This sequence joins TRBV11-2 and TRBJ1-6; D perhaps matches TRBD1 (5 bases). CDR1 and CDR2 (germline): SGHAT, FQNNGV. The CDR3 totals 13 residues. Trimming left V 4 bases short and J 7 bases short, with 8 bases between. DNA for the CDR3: TGTGCCAGCAGCTCGGACATAAATTCACCCCTCCACTTT. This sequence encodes CASSSDINSPLHF.

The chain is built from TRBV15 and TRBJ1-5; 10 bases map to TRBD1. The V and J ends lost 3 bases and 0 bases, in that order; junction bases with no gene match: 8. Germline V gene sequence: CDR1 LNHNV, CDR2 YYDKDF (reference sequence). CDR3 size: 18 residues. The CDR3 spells CATSRGDRGKYSNQPQHF. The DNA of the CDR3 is TGTGCCACCAGCAGGGGGGACAGGGGTAAATATAGCAATCAGCCCCAGCATTTT. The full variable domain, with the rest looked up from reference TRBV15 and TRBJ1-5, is DAMVIQNPRYQVTQFGKPVTLSCSQTLNHNVMYWYQQKSSQAPKLLFHYYDKDFNNEADTPDNFQSRRPNTSFCFLDIRSPGLGDTAMYLCATSRGDRGKYSNQPQHFGDGTRLSIL.

CDR3 region: CASSLPSEEQFF. The CDR3 DNA sequence: TGTGCCAGCAGCCTCCCCAGCGAGGAGCAGTTCTTC. This chain uses TRBV11-2 with TRBJ2-1; D not resolved. In germline, CDR1 is SGHAT, CDR2 FQNNGV. Trimming took 5 bases from V and 10 from J, leaving 12 bases between them. The CDR3 is made up of 12 amino acids.

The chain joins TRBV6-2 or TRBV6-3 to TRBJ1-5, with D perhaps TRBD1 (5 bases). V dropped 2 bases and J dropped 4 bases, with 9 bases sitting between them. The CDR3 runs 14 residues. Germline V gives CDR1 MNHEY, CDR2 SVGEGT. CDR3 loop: CASSYRTNNQPQHF. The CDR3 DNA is TGTGCCAGCAGTTACAGGACAAATAATCAGCCCCAGCATTTT.

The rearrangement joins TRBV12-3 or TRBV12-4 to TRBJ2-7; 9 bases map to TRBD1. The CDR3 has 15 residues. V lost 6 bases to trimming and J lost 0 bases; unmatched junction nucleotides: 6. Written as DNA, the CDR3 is TGTGCCAGCAGGGAAGGGACAGGGAACTCCTACGAGCAGTACTTC. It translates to CASREGTGNSYEQYF.

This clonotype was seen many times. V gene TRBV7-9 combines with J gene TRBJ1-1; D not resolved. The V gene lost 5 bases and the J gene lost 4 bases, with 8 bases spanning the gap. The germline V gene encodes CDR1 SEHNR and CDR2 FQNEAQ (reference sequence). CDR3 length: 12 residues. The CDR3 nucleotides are TGTGCCAGCAGCCGTAGAGGCACTGAAGCTTTCTTT. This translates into CASSRRGTEAFF.